What follows are 20 T cell receptor beta chains derived from one specimen sequenced in a study of identical twins. MiXCR was run by TCRdb on the 5' RACE reads, yielding one entry per CDR3 protein. The table has about 340,000 distinct CDR3 sequences, over 9% seen once. Another study also made use of these data, one on yellow fever vaccine responses in identical twins.

The sequenced sample consisted of CD8+ T cells sorted from blood. These receptors all stem from a woman aged 18-35 years in good health.

The J gene is TRBJ2-1, the V gene TRBV6-4; either TRBD1 or TRBD2 may supply D (6 bases each). The germline gives CDR1 MRHNA, CDR2 SNTAGT. V shed 6 bases and J shed 2 bases, with 11 bases lying between them. The CDR3 has 14 amino acids. CDR3: CASSQGTAYNEQFF. CDR3 DNA: TGTGCCAGCAGCCAGGGGACTGCCTACAATGAGCAGTTCTTC.

This clonotype was picked up many times. The chain joins TRBV9 to TRBJ2-1, with TRBD2 identical over 7 bases. The CDR3 extends over 16 amino acids. Unmatched junction bases numbered 12, after V lost 4 bases and J lost 5 bases. From germline, CDR1 is SGDLS and CDR2 YYNGEE. CDR3: CASSPGASGLNNEQFF. The CDR3 coding sequence is TGTGCCAGCAGCCCTGGCGCTAGCGGACTAAACAATGAGCAGTTCTTC.

This clonotype was seen only a few times. V usage is TRBV20-1 and J usage is TRBJ2-1, with TRBD2 matching 7 bases. Germline V gene sequence: CDR1 DFQATT, CDR2 SNEGSKA (reference sequence). The CDR3 is 16 amino acids. J gave up 5 bases and V 0 bases, and 10 bases lay outside the gene matches. CDR3 loop: CSARDYRASGNNEQFF. DNA of the CDR3: TGCAGTGCTAGAGATTATAGGGCTAGCGGAAACAATGAGCAGTTCTTC.

The chain joins TRBV20-1 to TRBJ2-1; D perhaps matches TRBD2 (6 bases). This CDR3 comprises 13 residues. Trimming cost V 3 bases and J 4 bases, with 10 bases left between them. CDR1 is DFQATT and CDR2 is SNEGSKA in the germline V gene (reference sequence). The CDR3 DNA reads TGCAGTGCTAGTGGAGGGGATTACAATGAGCAGTTCTTC. It yields the protein CSASGGDYNEQFF.

This clonotype was counted many times. This chain links TRBV2 with TRBJ2-7; 12 bases match TRBD1. The CDR3 contains 16 residues. Unmatched junction bases numbered 14, after V lost 7 bases and J lost 7 bases. CDR1 and CDR2 (germline): SNHLY, FYNNEI. In DNA form, the CDR3 reads TGTGCCAGCACCATGGGGTGGGACAGGGGGCCCTGGGAGCAGTACGTC. It specifies CASTMGWDRGPWEQYV.

Ten or more counts support this clonotype. This sequence joins TRBV29-1 and TRBJ2-7; D is undetermined. Trimming removed 2 bases from V and 3 bases from J, with 5 bases in between. CDR1 and CDR2 (germline): SQVTM, ANQGSEA. The length of the CDR3 is 11 residues. The CDR3: CSVEHLYEQYF. CDR3 sequence (DNA): TGCAGCGTTGAACACCTCTACGAGCAGTACTTC.

This clonotype turned up a few times. V and J are TRBV15 and TRBJ2-4; 8 nucleotides line up with TRBD1. The CDR3 covers 17 residues. Germline CDR1 reads LNHNV; CDR2 reads YYDKDF (reference sequence). With V trimmed by 5 bases and J by 1 base, 10 bases remained unmatched. CDR3 residues: CATSENRGTMAKNIQYF. The CDR3 coding sequence is TGTGCCACCAGCGAAAACAGGGGGACGATGGCCAAAAACATTCAGTACTTC.

The gene calls are TRBV15 and TRBJ2-2; tentatively, D is TRBD2 (6 bases). CDR1 and CDR2 from the germline V gene are LNHNV and YYDKDF (reference sequence). Trimming removed 4 bases at V and 5 bases at J, with 14 bases between. The CDR3 is made up of 15 amino acids. The CDR3 nucleotides are TGTGCCACCAGCAACTCCAGAGGAGGGACCGGGGAGCTGTTTTTT. It is translated as CATSNSRGGTGELFF.

This clonotype was counted a few times. The CDR3 loop is CSAGLFDMNTEAFF. DNA for the CDR3: TGCAGTGCTGGATTATTTGACATGAACACTGAAGCTTTCTTT. This sequence joins TRBV20-1 and TRBJ1-1; the D is unclear. Per germline, CDR1 DFQATT and CDR2 SNEGSKA (reference sequence). The ends were cut back, 5 bases at V and 0 bases at J, with 13 bases in the middle. The CDR3 spans 14 residues.

CDR3 in DNA: TGCAGTGCTAGACCAGGGGGTTTCTACAATGAGCAGTTCTTC. It is translated as CSARPGGFYNEQFF. V is TRBV20-1 and J is TRBJ2-1; 7 positions match TRBD1. The CDR3 loop spans 14 amino acids. Trimming at V came to 2 bases and at J to 3 bases, leaving 4 bases not matched to a gene. The germline CDR1 and CDR2 sequences are DFQATT and SNEGSKA (reference sequence).

The chain carries TRBV28 and TRBJ2-7, with 11 bases fitting TRBD2. CDR1 and CDR2 from the germline V gene are MDHEN and SYDVKM. CDR3 size: 14 residues. Germline trimming cut 10 bases from V and 6 bases from J; bases unmatched to any gene: 11. The CDR3 loop is CAIRLAGRSIEQYF. CDR3 nucleotide sequence: TGTGCCATCCGACTAGCGGGGAGGTCTATCGAGCAGTACTTC.

This clonotype was seen a handful of times. The V call is TRBV27, the J call TRBJ2-5, with D maybe TRBD2 (5 bases). Trimming removed 7 bases at V and 7 bases at J, with 10 bases between. The CDR3 runs to 11 residues. Per the germline V gene, CDR1 is MNHEY and CDR2 is SMNVEV (reference sequence). The CDR3 here is CASTRGGTQYF. CDR3 DNA: TGTGCCAGCACCCGTGGAGGGACCCAGTACTTC.

This clonotype was observed at least ten times. V and J are TRBV7-9 and TRBJ1-1; perhaps TRBD1 as D (6 bases). The CDR3 covers 15 residues. V lost 5 bases, J lost 4 bases, and 17 bases lay in between. CDR1 is SEHNR, CDR2 FQNEAQ, per germline (reference sequence). The CDR3 region has the DNA TGTGCCAGCAGCACTGAACCCGGACAGTTCACTGAAGCTTTCTTT. Protein product: CASSTEPGQFTEAFF.

This clonotype showed up just a few times. J is TRBJ2-7 and V is TRBV7-9; 7 nucleotides agree with TRBD1. CDR1 and CDR2 from the germline V gene are SEHNR and FQNEAQ (reference sequence). The CDR3 runs to 15 residues. The V gene end was trimmed by 11 bases and the J gene end by 2 bases; junction bases not matched to a gene: 15. The CDR3 reads CACSDTRGRAYEQYF. In nucleotides, the CDR3 is TGTGCCTGCTCCGATACAAGGGGGCGCGCCTACGAGCAGTACTTC.

This clonotype appeared a few times. This chain connects TRBV6-5 to TRBJ2-3, with D tentatively TRBD2 (6 bases). CDR1 MNHEY and CDR2 SVGAGI come from the germline V gene. V shed 0 bases and J shed 5 bases, with 12 bases lying between them. This CDR3 is built from 15 residues. CDR3 residues: CASSYSGGKGDTQYF. The CDR3, as DNA: TGTGCCAGCAGTTACTCGGGGGGTAAGGGAGATACGCAGTATTTT.

This sequence joins TRBV27 and TRBJ1-2, with a possible D match to TRBD1 (5 bases). The germline CDR1 and CDR2 sequences are MNHEY and SMNVEV (reference sequence). The CDR3 runs to 16 residues. V was shortened by 4 bases and J by 2 bases, with 17 bases between the two germline ends. CDR3 amino acids: CASSWRGGVANYGYTF. CDR3 nucleotide sequence: TGTGCCAGCAGTTGGAGAGGAGGGGTTGCGAACTATGGCTACACCTTC.

This clonotype came up a few times. This chain joins TRBV11-2 and TRBJ2-1; 8 positions match TRBD1. Germline V gene lookup returns CDR1 SGHAT and CDR2 FQNNGV. This CDR3 region has 16 residues. The ends lost 4 bases at V and 6 bases at J; junction bases unmatched: 11. The CDR3 loop is CASSSTYRTGFNEQFF. The DNA of the CDR3 is TGTGCCAGCAGCTCAACGTATCGGACAGGGTTCAATGAGCAGTTCTTC.

This clonotype was recorded a few times. This chain joins TRBV4-1 and TRBJ2-2; TRBD2 matches at 12 bases. The CDR3 runs to 19 residues. Looked up from germline, CDR1 is MGHRA and CDR2 is YSYEKL. J was trimmed by 4 bases and V by 3 bases; bases with no gene match: 12. Here the CDR3 DNA reads TGCGCCAGCAGCCAGCTAGCGGGGGGGCACCACGAGTCCACCGGGGAGCTGTTTTTT. It yields the protein CASSQLAGGHHESTGELFF.

The J gene is TRBJ2-3, the V gene TRBV6-6; D remains unclear. Trimming stripped 2 bases from V and 3 bases from J, with 6 bases between. The CDR3 covers 13 residues. The V gene's germline CDR1 is MNHNY and CDR2 SVGAGI (reference sequence). The CDR3 sequence is CASSYHATDTQYF. CDR3 coding DNA: TGTGCCAGCAGTTACCATGCAACAGATACGCAGTATTTT.

This clonotype was detected a few times. The rearrangement links TRBV7-9 to TRBJ2-1, with 7 bases fitting TRBD1. The CDR3 sequence is 15 residues long. The V gene end was trimmed by 7 bases and the J gene end by 3 bases; junction bases not matched to a gene: 9. Germline CDR1 SEHNR, CDR2 FQNEAQ (reference sequence). The CDR3 protein is CASNMGQSIYNEQFF. The CDR3 nucleotides read TGTGCCAGCAACATGGGACAGTCCATCTACAATGAGCAGTTCTTC. Full variable domain (missing parts from reference TRBV7-9 and TRBJ2-1): DTGVSQNPRHKITKRGQNVTFRCDPISEHNRLYWYRQTLGQGPEFLTYFQNEAQLEKSRLLSDRFSAERPKGSFSTLEIQRTEQGDSAMYLCASNMGQSIYNEQFFGPGTRLTVL.